The source of this TCR beta chain is a study of beta chain features in type 1 diabetes. Overall study results and limits: It was not settled here whether HLA type affects TCRB rearrangement. When Type 1 diabetes patients were examined, their TCRB CDR3s proved moderately but significantly shorter in all four CD4+ subsets. Within the patient group, naive, central memory and Treg TCRB repertoires appeared more similar to each other than within healthy donors.

Trimming removed 6 bases at V and 4 bases at J, with 10 bases between. Germline loops: CDR1 MDHEN, CDR2 SYDVKM. The CDR3 consists of 13 residues. The sequenced template was cDNA made from the entire isolated RNA. This table comes from immunoSEQ multiplex PCR, and its TCRdb copy is limited to in-frame clones, with some not included. The sample shows about 260,000 clones, 20% of them seen only once. On this clone itself: No antigen is known for it.

Markers CD45RO/CCR7/CD25/CD127/CD95/CD27 served to sort CD4+ naive, central memory, regulatory and stem cell-like memory cells. The material sequenced was naive CD4+ T cells from blood. The receptor was isolated from a woman aged 40 to 55 with type 1 diabetes. The V gene is TRBV28, the J gene TRBJ2-1; TRBD1 might be the D (6 bases). The CDR3 region has the DNA TGTGCCAGCAGCCATGGACAGTACAATGAGCAGTTCTTC. Translated, it gives CASSHGQYNEQFF.